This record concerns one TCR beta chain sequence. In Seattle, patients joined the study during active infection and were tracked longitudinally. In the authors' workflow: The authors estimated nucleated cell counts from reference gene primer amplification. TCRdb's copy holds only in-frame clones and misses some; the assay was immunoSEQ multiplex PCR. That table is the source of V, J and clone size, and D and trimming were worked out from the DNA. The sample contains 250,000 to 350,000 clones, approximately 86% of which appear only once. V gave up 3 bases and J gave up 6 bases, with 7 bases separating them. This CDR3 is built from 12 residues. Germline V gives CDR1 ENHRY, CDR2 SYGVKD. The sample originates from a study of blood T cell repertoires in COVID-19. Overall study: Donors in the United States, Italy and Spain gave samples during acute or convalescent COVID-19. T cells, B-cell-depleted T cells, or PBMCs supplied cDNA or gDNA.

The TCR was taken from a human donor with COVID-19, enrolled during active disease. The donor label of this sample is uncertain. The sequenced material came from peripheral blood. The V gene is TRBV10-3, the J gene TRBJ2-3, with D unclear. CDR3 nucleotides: TGTGCCATCAGTGACCTTTCGGATACGCAGTATTTT. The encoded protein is CAISDLSDTQYF.